This TCR beta chain stems from a study of CD8 T cells in ankylosing spondylitis. Broader study findings: Characteristic of ankylosing spondylitis blood, it appeared, was a TCR beta motif comprising several highly homologous variants.

The table lists this clonotype with a few counts. Its specificity is unknown. Quantitative barcoded 5'-RACE was used to prepare TCR beta libraries. MiXCR was run by TCRdb on the 5' RACE reads, yielding one entry per CDR3 protein. The sample shows over 700,000 distinct CDR3 sequences, under 20% of them seen only once. The source is a male donor with ankylosing spondylitis. Specimen: blood, either unsorted or a sorted T cell fraction (not recorded which).

Here the CDR3 reads CASSPHSFSNQPQHF. DNA for the CDR3: TGTGCCAGCAGCCCTCACAGTTTTAGCAATCAGCCCCAGCATTTT. The chain joins TRBV4-2 to TRBJ1-5; no reliable D call. The CDR3 length is 15 residues. V gave up 4 bases and J gave up 0 bases, with 10 bases separating them. Looked up from germline, CDR1 is LGHNA and CDR2 is YNFKEQ.